This section outlines one TCR beta chain sequence together with its context. Its antigen is not yet known. The sample holds no much larger clone one base away, and base qualities are not on file. The sample is drawn from a study of blood T cell repertoires in COVID-19 (dated by TCRdb to the early 2020s). Concerning the study at large: Samples from collaborators originated in the United States, Italy and Spain and spanned both the acute and convalescent phases of COVID-19. The prospective study material was composed of cDNA or gDNA derived from T cells, B-cell-depleted T cells, or PBMCs. Deeply sampled blood TCRbeta repertoires from subjects exposed to, actively infected with, or recovered from COVID-19 were included in the dataset. The repertoires were made available in a free public database intended to serve as a resource for research on the immune response to SARS-CoV-2. The samples were drawn from two sources: the first 160 participants of the ongoing ImmuneRACE study, and some 1,300 subjects contributed by 6 global collaborators. The sample metadata nearly always contained a de-identified subject ID, COVID-19 status, age in years and sex. HLA class I and class II types, where available, came from metadata supplied by the sample provider rather than from assay-based typing.

Study-level results and caveats: How much clinical and demographic metadata was included differed by source and by participant, and the metadata was provided uncurated.

The immunoSEQ Assay, a bias-controlled multiplex PCR, was used to amplify TCRbeta CDR3 regions from genomic DNA. The original methods were these. The number of nucleated cells in each sample was estimated by amplification of reference gene primers within the assay. Sequence reads were collapsed and filtered to measure the absolute abundance of every unique TCRbeta CDR3 rearrangement. For each sample, productive Simpson clonality was calculated as the square root of Simpson's diversity index over productive rearrangements. The immuneACCESS repertoire file appears here via TCRdb, limited to in-frame rearrangements. These files lack a portion of the clones; in checked studies, under half of the deficit traces to unresolved V genes, and the cause of the others is not known. V and J calls and clone size follow that table, whereas D and trimming were derived from the DNA. Counted in this sample were around 250,000 clones; around 80% of them appeared once. Jointly, the top ten make up 4.1% of the sample.

Participants in the prospective study were aged 18 to 89 years, lived in some 24 United States geographic areas, and enrolled through a virtual design. Cohort assignment in the prospective study relied on participant-reported clinical history from a screening survey and a study questionnaire. In the prospective study, whole blood, serum and a nasopharyngeal or oropharyngeal swab were collected from each participant by mobile phlebotomists. Prospective study participants could optionally give additional blood draws and questionnaires over an approximately two-month period. Before DNA extraction, prospective study blood samples were shipped either frozen or at room temperature. Source material: PBMCs or T cells enriched from blood (not recorded which). The TCR was taken from a man aged 25 to 40 with acute COVID-19.

The sequenced DNA is TGTGCCAGCAGCCAAAGCGGGAGGGTCACAGATACGCAGTATTTT. The encoded protein is CASSQSGRVTDTQYF. The sequence links TRBV3-1 (or the pseudogene TRBV3-2) to TRBJ2-3, with TRBD2 matching 10 junction bases. Trimming leaves V shorter by 2 bases and J shorter by 2 bases, with the junction holding 1 base beyond the gene matches. The CDR3 covers 15 residues, taking in both the cysteine and the phenylalanine. Kept here is only the CDR3 DNA, which spans 45 bases and is read in frame from base 1. Per the germline V gene (reference sequence), LGHDT is the CDR1 and YNNKEL is the CDR2.